This is a list of T cell receptor beta chains from one sample in a study of human T cells and chemical hapten exposure. TCRdb called the RACE reads again in MiXCR, with one record for every CDR3 protein. The sample lists under 130,000 distinct CDR3 sequences; approximately 9.9% were seen once. The input for sequencing was whole blood, taken in connection with sensitization to the hapten diphenylcyclopropenone (DPC). These TCRs come from a woman aged 40-49 years with alopecia areata. Some clones in this sample may be carry-over from other donors' samples. Both conserved end residues are part of each CDR3. The order of the fields is V gene, D gene, clone size, J gene, CDR3 DNA, CDR3 protein. The D gene is left open where the match is weak. Expanded clones are given a class, and other clones once, few, many or no size at all.

>TRBV27|-|many|TRBJ1-1
TGTGCCAGCAGTTTTCAACCGGATCTTGAAGCTTTCTTT
CASSFQPDLEAFF
>TRBV4-3|-|-|TRBJ2-5
TGCGCCAGCAGCCCCGGGGGTATGGAGACCCAGTACTTC
CASSPGGMETQYF
>TRBV2|TRBD2|-|TRBJ2-1
TGTGCCAGCAGTGAAGCGCGGCGGGAGTTTGGGGAGCAGTTCTTC
CASSEARREFGEQFF
>TRBV10-3|TRBD1|many|TRBJ2-7
TGTGCCATCAGTGAGCCACCGGGACAGCGTCACGAGCAGTACTTC
CAISEPPGQRHEQYF
>TRBV7-2|-|many|TRBJ1-3
TGTGCCAGCACCATGGGGGGTGAAATTCGAAACACCATATATTTT
CASTMGGEIRNTIYF
>TRBV3-1|-|few|TRBJ2-7
TGTGCCAGCAGCCAGGGGGGTCTCTACGAGCAGTACTTC
CASSQGGLYEQYF
>TRBV25-1|-|-|TRBJ1-5
TGTGCCAGCAGTGCAACCGGGACCCCAAATCAGCCCCAGCATTTT
CASSATGTPNQPQHF
>TRBV7-2|TRBD1|-|TRBJ2-3
TGTGCCAGCAGGGATCGGGACAGGGTCGCAGATACGCAGTATTTT
CASRDRDRVADTQYF
>TRBV7-2|-|few|TRBJ2-7
TGTGCCAGCAGCATGGACCCCTGGAGGACCTACGAGCAGTACTTC
CASSMDPWRTYEQYF
>TRBV29-1|-|few|TRBJ1-1
TGCAGCGGGAGACAGGCGCGGACTGAAGCTTTCTTT
CSGRQARTEAFF
>TRBV29-1|TRBD1|-|TRBJ1-5
TGCAGCGTTGGGACAGGGGGCGTGGGGAGCTACCAGCATTTT
CSVGTGGVGSYQHF
>TRBV6-5|TRBD1|many|TRBJ1-1
TGTGCCAGCAGTTACTCGATCGCAGGGGGAAACACTGAAGCTTTCTTT
CASSYSIAGGNTEAFF
>TRBV10-3|TRBD1|many|TRBJ1-2
TGTGCCATCAGTGAGTCGGAGGGGGCCGCTATTGGCTACACCTTC
CAISESEGAAIGYTF
>TRBV20-1|-|-|TRBJ2-1
TGCAGTGCTAGAGTGGGGTTCGGGTGGGGTAATGAGCAGTTCTTC
CSARVGFGWGNEQFF
>TRBV5-6|TRBD2|-|TRBJ2-7
TGTGCCAGCAGCTTGCGGCTCGGACTAGCGTTAAACGAGCAGTACTTC
CASSLRLGLALNEQYF
>TRBV12-3/TRBV12-4|TRBD2|-|TRBJ2-1
TGTGCCAGCAGCATATCTAGCGGGAACAATGAGCAGTTCTTC
CASSISSGNNEQFF
>TRBV5-1|-|-|TRBJ2-1
TGCGCCAGCAGCTTGGGTGATAATGGTAGGAATGAGCAGTTCTTC
CASSLGDNGRNEQFF
>TRBV28|TRBD1|few|TRBJ1-5
TGTGCCAGCAGTTCCCCGGGACAGGGGAGGTATCAGCCCCAGCATTTT
CASSSPGQGRYQPQHF
>TRBV10-3|TRBD1|many|TRBJ1-6
TGTGCCATCAGTGAGTCTCAGGGGGGATCACCCCTCCACTTT
CAISESQGGSPLHF
>TRBV29-1|TRBD2|many|TRBJ2-1
TGCAGCTCGGGACTAGCGGGAGGGCCGGTTGAGCAGTTCTTC
CSSGLAGGPVEQFF
>TRBV12-3/TRBV12-4|TRBD1|many|TRBJ1-2
TGTGCCAGCAGGGACAGGGCCGATGGCTACACCTTC
CASRDRADGYTF
>TRBV9|-|-|TRBJ2-7
TGTGCCAGCAGCGCGGGGGTGGCAGGGGACTACGAGCAGTACTTC
CASSAGVAGDYEQYF
>TRBV7-9|-|few|TRBJ2-7
TGTGCCAGCAGCTCCCGGCAAACCTACGAGCAGTACTTC
CASSSRQTYEQYF
>TRBV6-1|-|many|TRBJ2-7
TGTGCCAGCAGTGAAGTGGGGAGGCGAACCTACGAGCAGTACTTC
CASSEVGRRTYEQYF
>TRBV28|-|few|TRBJ2-1
TGTGCCAGCAGTCCACATAGCGTTGGCAATGAGCAGTTCTTC
CASSPHSVGNEQFF
>TRBV6-5|TRBD1|few|TRBJ1-5
TGTGCCAGCAGTCCGGGACAGGGCCCGGCTCAGCCCCAGCATTTT
CASSPGQGPAQPQHF
>TRBV4-3|TRBD1|many|TRBJ1-4
TGCGCCAGCAGCCAAGATAACAGGGGGGATGAAAAACTGTTTTTT
CASSQDNRGDEKLFF
>TRBV6-2/TRBV6-3|TRBD1|medium-sized|TRBJ2-5
TGTGCCAGCAGTTACATCGCCAGGGGGCAGGTGGAGACCCAGTACTTC
CASSYIARGQVETQYF
>TRBV5-5|-|-|TRBJ2-1
TGTGCCAGCAGCTTGGTTGTCTCCGGGGATGAGCAGTTCTTC
CASSLVVSGDEQFF